This passage covers 3 T cell receptor beta chains from one sample sequenced in a study of cytomegalovirus exposure and HLA in healthy donors. Use of 60 Vbeta and 13 Jbeta primers characterized the PCR. Some clones are missing from TCRdb's copy, which holds only in-frame ones; the method was immunoSEQ multiplex PCR. In the table there are approximately 110,000 clones, around two thirds of which are singletons. The material sequenced was PBMCs. The source of these receptors is a man aged 25 to 40 in good health and CMV-seropositive.

The V gene is TRBV25-1, the J gene TRBJ2-3; TRBD1 matches at 10 bases. Germline V gene sequence: CDR1 MGHDK, CDR2 SYGVNS. The V gene end was trimmed by 3 bases and the J gene end by 5 bases; junction bases not matched to a gene: 11. This CDR3 has 17 amino acids. The CDR3 DNA sequence: TGTGCCAGCAGTGAGTTAGGGACAGGGGTCCTGTTAGATACGCAGTATTTT. Translating it yields CASSELGTGVLLDTQYF.

This rearrangement joins TRBV5-8 to TRBJ1-5; 8 bases fit TRBD1. Losses at the gene ends were 0 bases for V and 5 bases for J; bases not matched to a gene: 7. Germline V gene sequence: CDR1 SGHTS, CDR2 YDEGEE. The CDR3 runs to 16 residues. The CDR3 region has the DNA TGTGCCAGCAGCTTGGTCGGACAGGGCGGGTATCAGCCCCAGCATTTT. Translation gives CASSLVGQGGYQPQHF. The variable domain in full, completed from reference TRBV5-8 and TRBJ1-5, reads EAGVTQSPTHLIKTRGQQATLRCSPISGHTSVYWYQQALGLGLQFLLWYDEGEERNRGNFPPRFSGRQFPNYSSELNVNALELEDSALYLCASSLVGQGGYQPQHFGDGTRLSIL.

The chain uses TRBV5-8 and TRBJ2-3; unclear D gene. The CDR3 is 13 amino acids. Germline V gives CDR1 SGHTS, CDR2 YDEGEE. V gave up 0 bases and J gave up 8 bases, with 10 bases separating them. In DNA, the CDR3 is TGTGCCAGCAGCTTGGCCAGTATTGTTACGCAGTATTTT. This gives the protein CASSLASIVTQYF.